This T cell receptor beta chain emerged from a study of control samples from healthy donors and cancer patients. Clones were sequenced by immunoSEQ multiplex PCR, and TCRdb holds only the in-frame ones, with some missing. The data contain about 73,000 clones, 89% of them singletons. This CDR3 has 14 amino acids. The trim removed 7 bases at V and 0 bases at J, leaving 2 bases unmatched. CDR1 is KGHDR and CDR2 is SFDVKD in the germline V gene. The V and J genes are TRBV24-1 and TRBJ2-1; 7 nucleotides match TRBD1. This sequence originates from a man aged 55 to 70 with lung cancer. The specimen was PBMCs. CDR3 loop: CATSPGGSYNEQFF. CDR3 sequence (DNA): TGTGCCACCAGCCCAGGGGGCTCCTACAATGAGCAGTTCTTC.